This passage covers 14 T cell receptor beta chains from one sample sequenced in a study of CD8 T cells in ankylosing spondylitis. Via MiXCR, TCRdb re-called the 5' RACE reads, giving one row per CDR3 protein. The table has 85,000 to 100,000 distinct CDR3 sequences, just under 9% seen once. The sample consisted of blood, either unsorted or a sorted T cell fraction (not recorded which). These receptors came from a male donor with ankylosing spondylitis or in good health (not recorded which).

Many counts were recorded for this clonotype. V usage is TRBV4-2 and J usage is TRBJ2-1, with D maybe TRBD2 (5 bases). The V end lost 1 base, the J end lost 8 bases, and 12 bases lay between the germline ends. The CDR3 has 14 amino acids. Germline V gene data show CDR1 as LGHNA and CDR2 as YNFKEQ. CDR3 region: CASSQVSASHEQFF. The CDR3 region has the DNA TGTGCCAGCAGCCAAGTTTCTGCTAGCCATGAGCAGTTCTTC.

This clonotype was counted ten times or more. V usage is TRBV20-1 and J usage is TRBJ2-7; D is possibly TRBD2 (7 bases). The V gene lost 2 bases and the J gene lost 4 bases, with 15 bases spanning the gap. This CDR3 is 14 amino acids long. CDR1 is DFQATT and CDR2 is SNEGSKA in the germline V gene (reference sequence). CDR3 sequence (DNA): TGCAGTGCTAGAAACTTGGCGGGGGCATACGAGCAGTACTTC. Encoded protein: CSARNLAGAYEQYF.

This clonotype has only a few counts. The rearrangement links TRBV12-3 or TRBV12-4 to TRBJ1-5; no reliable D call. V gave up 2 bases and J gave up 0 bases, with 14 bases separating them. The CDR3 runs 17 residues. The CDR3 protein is CASSLISRPASNQPQHF. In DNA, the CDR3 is TGTGCCAGCAGTTTAATCAGTCGGCCAGCTAGCAATCAGCCCCAGCATTTT.

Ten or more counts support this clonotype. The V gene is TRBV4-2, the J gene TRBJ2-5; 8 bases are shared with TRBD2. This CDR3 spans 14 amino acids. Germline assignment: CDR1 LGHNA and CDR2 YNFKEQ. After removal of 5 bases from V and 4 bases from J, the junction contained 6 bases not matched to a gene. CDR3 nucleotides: TGTGCCAGCAGCGACGGGGGGGCTGGAGAGACCCAGTACTTC. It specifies CASSDGGAGETQYF.

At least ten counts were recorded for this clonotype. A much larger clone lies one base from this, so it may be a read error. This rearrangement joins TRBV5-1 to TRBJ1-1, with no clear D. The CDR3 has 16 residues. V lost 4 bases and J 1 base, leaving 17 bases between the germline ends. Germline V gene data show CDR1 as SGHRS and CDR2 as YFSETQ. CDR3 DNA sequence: TGCGCCAGCAGCCCAGAATTACAGAGGGCGAACACTGAAGCTTTCTTT. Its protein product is CASSPELQRANTEAFF. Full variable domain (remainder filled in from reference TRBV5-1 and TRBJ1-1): KAGVTQTPRYLIKTRGQQVTLSCSPISGHRSVSWYQQTPGQGLQFLFEYFSETQRNKGNFPGRFSGRQFSNSRSEMNVSTLELGDSALYLCASSPELQRANTEAFFGQGTRLTVV.

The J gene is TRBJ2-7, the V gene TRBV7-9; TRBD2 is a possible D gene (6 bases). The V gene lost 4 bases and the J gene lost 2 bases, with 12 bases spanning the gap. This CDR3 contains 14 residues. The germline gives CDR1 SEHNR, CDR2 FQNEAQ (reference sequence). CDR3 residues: CASSYEGGTYEQYF. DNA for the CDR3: TGTGCCAGCAGCTACGAGGGCGGGACCTACGAGCAGTACTTC.

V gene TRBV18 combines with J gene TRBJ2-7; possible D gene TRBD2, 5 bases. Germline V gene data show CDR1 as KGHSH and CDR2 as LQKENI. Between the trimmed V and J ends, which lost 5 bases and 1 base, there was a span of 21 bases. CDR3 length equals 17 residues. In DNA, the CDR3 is TGTGCCAGCTCAACTACAAATAGACACGGGGAGTCCTACGAGCAGTACTTC. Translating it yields CASSTTNRHGESYEQYF.

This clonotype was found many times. CDR3 sequence reads: CASSEPTPGTEYGYTF. CDR3 nucleotides: TGTGCCAGCAGTGAACCTACTCCCGGGACGGAATATGGCTACACCTTC. The rearrangement joins TRBV25-1 to TRBJ1-2; TRBD1 might be the D (5 bases). Germline V CDR1 and CDR2: MGHDK, SYGVNS. The V and J ends lost 2 bases and 5 bases respectively, with 18 bases between them. The CDR3 has 16 residues.

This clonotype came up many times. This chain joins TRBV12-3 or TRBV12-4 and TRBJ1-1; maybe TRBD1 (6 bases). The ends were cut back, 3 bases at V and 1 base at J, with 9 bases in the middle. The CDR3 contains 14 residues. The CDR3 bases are TGTGCCAGCAGTTTTCGCAGGGGGAACACTGAAGCTTTCTTT. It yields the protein CASSFRRGNTEAFF.

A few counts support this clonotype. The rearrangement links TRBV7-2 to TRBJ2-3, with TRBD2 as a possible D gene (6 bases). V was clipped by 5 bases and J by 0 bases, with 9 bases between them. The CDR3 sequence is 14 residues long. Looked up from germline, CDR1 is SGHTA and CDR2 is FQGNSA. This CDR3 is CASSISGSTDTQYF. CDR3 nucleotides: TGTGCCAGCAGCATTAGCGGTAGCACAGATACGCAGTATTTT.

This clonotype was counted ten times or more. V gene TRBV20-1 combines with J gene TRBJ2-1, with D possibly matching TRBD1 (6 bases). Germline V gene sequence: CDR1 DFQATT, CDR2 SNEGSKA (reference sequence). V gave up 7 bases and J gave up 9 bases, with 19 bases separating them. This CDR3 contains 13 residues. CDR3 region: CSVQTGTTSEQFF. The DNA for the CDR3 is TGCAGTGTTCAGACAGGCACTACGTCTGAGCAGTTCTTC.

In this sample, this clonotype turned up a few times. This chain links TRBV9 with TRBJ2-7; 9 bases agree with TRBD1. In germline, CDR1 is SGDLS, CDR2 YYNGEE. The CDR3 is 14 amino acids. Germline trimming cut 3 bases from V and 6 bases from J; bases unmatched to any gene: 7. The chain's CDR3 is CASSGAGDRVEQYF. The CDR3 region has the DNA TGTGCCAGCAGCGGTGCAGGGGACAGGGTCGAGCAGTACTTC. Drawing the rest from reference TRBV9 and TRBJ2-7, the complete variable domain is DSGVTQTPKHLITATGQRVTLRCSPRSGDLSVYWYQQSLDQGLQFLIQYYNGEERAKGNILERFSAQQFPDLHSELNLSSLELGDSALYFCASSGAGDRVEQYFGPGTRLTVT.

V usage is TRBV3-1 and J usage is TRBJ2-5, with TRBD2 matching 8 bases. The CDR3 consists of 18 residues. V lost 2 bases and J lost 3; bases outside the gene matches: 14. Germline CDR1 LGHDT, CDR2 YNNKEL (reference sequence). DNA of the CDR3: TGTGCCAGCAGCCAAAAGGGGCCCGGACTAGCTGCAAAAGAGACCCAGTACTTC. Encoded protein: CASSQKGPGLAAKETQYF.

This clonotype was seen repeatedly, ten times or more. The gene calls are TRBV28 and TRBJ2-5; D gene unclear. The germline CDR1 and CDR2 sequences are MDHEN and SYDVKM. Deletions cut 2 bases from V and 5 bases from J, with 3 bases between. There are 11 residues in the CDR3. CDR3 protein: CASSLRETQYF. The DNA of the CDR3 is TGTGCCAGCAGTTTACGCGAGACCCAGTACTTC. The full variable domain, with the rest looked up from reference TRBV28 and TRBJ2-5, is DVKVTQSSRYLVKRTGEKVFLECVQDMDHENMFWYRQDPGLGLRLIYFSYDVKMKEKGDIPEGYSVSREKKERFSLILESASTNQTSMYLCASSLRETQYFGPGTRLLVL.